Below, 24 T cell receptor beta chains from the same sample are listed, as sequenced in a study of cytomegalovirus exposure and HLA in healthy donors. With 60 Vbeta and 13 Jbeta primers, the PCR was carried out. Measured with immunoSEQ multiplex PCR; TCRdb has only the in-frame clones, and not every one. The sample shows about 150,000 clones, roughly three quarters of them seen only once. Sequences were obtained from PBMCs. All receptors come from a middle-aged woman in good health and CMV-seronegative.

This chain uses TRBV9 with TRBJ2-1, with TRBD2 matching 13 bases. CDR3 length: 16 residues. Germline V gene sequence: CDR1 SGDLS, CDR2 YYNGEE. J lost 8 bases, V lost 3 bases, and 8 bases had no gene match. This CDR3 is CASSATSGGGYDEQFF. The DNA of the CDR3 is TGTGCCAGCAGCGCCACTAGCGGGGGGGGCTATGATGAGCAGTTCTTC.

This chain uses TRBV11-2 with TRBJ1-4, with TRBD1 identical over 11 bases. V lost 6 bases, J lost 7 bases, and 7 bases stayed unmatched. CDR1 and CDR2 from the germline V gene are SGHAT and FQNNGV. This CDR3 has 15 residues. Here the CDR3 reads CASRGMGQGGEKLFF. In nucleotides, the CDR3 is TGTGCCAGCAGGGGGATGGGACAGGGGGGTGAAAAACTGTTTTTT.

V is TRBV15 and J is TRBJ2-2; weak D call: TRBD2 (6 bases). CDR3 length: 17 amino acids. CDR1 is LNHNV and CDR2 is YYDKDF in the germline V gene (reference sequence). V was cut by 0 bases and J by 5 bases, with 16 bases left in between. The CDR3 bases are TGTGCCACCAGCAGAGATCTAGGGAGGTCGGGGACCGGGGAGCTGTTTTTT. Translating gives CATSRDLGRSGTGELFF.

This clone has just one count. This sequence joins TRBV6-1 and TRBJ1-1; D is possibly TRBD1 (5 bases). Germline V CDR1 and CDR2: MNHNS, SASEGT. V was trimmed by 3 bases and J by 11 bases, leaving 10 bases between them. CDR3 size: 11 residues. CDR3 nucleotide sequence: TGTGCCAGCAGTGAGGCAGGGTCGGCTTTCTTT. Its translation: CASSEAGSAFF.

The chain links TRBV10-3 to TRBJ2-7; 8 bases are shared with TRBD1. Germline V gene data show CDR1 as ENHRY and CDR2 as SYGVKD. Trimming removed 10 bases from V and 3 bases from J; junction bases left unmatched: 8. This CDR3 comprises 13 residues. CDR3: CASRTGSNYEQYF. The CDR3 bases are TGTGCCAGCCGGACAGGGAGTAACTACGAGCAGTACTTC.

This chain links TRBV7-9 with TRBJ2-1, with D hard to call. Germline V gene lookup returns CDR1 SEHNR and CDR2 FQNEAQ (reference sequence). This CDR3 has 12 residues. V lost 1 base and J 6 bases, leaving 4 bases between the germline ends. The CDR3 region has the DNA TGTGCCAGCAGCTTAGGTAGCAATGAGCAGTTCTTC. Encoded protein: CASSLGSNEQFF.

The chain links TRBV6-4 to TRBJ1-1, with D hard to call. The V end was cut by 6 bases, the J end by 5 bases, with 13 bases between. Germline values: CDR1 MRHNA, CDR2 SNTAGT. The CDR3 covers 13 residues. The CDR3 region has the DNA TGTGCCAGCAGCACGGAATACGGGACTGAAGCTTTCTTT. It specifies CASSTEYGTEAFF.

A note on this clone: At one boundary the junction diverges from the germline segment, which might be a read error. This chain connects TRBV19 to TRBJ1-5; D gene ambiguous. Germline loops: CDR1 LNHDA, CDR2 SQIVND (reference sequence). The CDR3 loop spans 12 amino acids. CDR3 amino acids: CASSILDQRQHF. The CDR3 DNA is TGTGCCAGTAGTATTCTGGATCAGCGCCAGCATTTT. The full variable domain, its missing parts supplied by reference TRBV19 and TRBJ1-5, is DGGITQSPKYLFRKEGQNVTLSCEQNLNHDAMYWYRQDPGQGLRLIYYSQIVNDFQKGDIAEGYSVSREKKESFPLTVTSAQKNPTAFYLCASSILDQRQHFGDGTRLSIL.

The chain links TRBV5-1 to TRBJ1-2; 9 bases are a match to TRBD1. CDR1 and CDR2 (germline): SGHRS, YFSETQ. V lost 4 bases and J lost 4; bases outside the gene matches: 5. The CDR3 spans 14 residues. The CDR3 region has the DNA TGCGCCAGCAGCCGGGACAGGGATCTCTATGGCTACACCTTC. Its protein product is CASSRDRDLYGYTF.

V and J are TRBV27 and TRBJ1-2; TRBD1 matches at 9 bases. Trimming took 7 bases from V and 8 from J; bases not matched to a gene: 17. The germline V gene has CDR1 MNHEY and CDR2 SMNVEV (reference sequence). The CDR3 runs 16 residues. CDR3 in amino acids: CASNKQGASGFGGYTF. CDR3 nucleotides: TGTGCCAGCAACAAACAGGGGGCGAGCGGCTTTGGGGGCTACACCTTC.

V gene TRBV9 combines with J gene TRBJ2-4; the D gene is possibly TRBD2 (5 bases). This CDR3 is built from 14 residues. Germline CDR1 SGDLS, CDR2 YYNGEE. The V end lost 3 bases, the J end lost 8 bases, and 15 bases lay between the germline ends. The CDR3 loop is CASSAGRDWDIQYF. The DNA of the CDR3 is TGTGCCAGCAGCGCCGGACGGGATTGGGACATTCAGTACTTC.

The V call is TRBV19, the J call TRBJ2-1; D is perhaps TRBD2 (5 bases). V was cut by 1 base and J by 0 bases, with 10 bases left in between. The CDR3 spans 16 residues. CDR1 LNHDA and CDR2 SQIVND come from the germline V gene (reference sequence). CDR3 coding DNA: TGTGCCAGTAGTATAGGGAGCGGCAGCTCCTACAATGAGCAGTTCTTC. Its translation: CASSIGSGSSYNEQFF.

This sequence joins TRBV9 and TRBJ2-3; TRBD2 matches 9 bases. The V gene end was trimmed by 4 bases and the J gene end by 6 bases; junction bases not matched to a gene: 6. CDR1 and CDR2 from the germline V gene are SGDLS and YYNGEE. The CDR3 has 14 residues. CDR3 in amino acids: CASSPSGETDTQYF. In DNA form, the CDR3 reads TGTGCCAGCAGCCCTAGCGGGGAGACGGATACGCAGTATTTT.

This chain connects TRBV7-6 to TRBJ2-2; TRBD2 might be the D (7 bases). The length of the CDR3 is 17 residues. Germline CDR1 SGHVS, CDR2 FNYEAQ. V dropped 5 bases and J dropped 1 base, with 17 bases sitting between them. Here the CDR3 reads CASSPVGGARNTGELFF. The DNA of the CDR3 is TGTGCCAGCAGCCCGGTAGGGGGGGCCCGGAACACCGGGGAGCTGTTTTTT.

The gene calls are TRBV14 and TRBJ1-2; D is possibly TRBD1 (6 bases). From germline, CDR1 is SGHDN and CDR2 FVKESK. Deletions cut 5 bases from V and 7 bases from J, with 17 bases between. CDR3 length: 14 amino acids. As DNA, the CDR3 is TGTGCCAGCAGCATGTACAGGGATGAAAGTGGCTACACCTTC. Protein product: CASSMYRDESGYTF.

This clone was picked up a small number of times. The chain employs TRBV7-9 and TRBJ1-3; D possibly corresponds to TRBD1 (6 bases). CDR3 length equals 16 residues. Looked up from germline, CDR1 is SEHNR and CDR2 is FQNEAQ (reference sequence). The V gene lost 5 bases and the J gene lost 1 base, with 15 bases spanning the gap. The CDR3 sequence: CASSPGRGASGNTIYF. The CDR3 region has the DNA TGTGCCAGCAGCCCGGGACGGGGGGCTTCTGGAAACACCATATATTTT.

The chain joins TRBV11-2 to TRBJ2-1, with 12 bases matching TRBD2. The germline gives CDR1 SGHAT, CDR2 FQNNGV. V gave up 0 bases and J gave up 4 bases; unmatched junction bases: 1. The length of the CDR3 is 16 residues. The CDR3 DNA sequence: TGTGCCAGCAGCTTAGAACTAGCGGGGGGATACAATGAGCAGTTCTTC. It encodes CASSLELAGGYNEQFF. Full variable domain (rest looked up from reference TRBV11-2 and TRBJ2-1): EAGVAQSPRYKIIEKRQSVAFWCNPISGHATLYWYQQILGQGPKLLIQFQNNGVVDDSQLPKDRFSAERLKGVDSTLKIQPAKLEDSAVYLCASSLELAGGYNEQFFGPGTRLTVL.

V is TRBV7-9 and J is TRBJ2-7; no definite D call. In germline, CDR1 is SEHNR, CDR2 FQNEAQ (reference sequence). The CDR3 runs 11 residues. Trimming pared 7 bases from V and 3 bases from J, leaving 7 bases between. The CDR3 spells CASTQLYEQYF. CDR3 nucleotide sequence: TGTGCCAGCACCCAACTCTACGAGCAGTACTTC. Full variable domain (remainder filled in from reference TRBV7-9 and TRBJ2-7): DTGVSQNPRHKITKRGQNVTFRCDPISEHNRLYWYRQTLGQGPEFLTYFQNEAQLEKSRLLSDRFSAERPKGSFSTLEIQRTEQGDSAMYLCASTQLYEQYFGPGTRLTVT.

CDR3 sequence (DNA): TGCGCCAGCAGCCAAGAAATACGGGGGAATGAGCAGTTCTTC. Translated: CASSQEIRGNEQFF. V and J are TRBV4-1 and TRBJ2-1, with D perhaps matching TRBD2 (6 bases). Per the germline V gene, CDR1 is MGHRA and CDR2 is YSYEKL. V lost 0 bases, J lost 7 bases, and 10 bases lay in between. This CDR3 is built from 14 residues.

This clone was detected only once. The CDR3 loop reads CASTRSGGSAEAFF. The CDR3 DNA reads as TGTGCCAGCACCCGGTCGGGTGGCTCGGCTGAAGCTTTCTTT. The gene calls are TRBV28 and TRBJ1-1; no reliable D call. CDR1 MDHEN and CDR2 SYDVKM come from the germline V gene. V lost 7 bases to trimming and J lost 6 bases, with 18 bases between them. CDR3 length: 14 amino acids.

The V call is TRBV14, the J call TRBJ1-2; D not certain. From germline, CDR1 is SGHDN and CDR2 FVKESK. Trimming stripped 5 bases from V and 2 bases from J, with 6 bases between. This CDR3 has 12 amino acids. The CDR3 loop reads CASSEQNYGYTF. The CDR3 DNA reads TGTGCCAGCAGCGAACAAAACTATGGCTACACCTTC.

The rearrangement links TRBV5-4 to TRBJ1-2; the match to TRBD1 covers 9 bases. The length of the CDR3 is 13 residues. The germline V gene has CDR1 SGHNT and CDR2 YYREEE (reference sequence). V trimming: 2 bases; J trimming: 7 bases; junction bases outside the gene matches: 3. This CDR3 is CASSLQGAGGYTF. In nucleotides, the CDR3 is TGTGCCAGCAGCTTACAGGGGGCAGGTGGCTACACCTTC.

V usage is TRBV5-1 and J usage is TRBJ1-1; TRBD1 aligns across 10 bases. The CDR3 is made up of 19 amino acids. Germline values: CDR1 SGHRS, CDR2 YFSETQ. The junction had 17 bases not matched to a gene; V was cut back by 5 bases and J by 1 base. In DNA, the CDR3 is TGCGCCAGCAGACTCATACTCCGGACAGGGGGACATCAGAACACTGAAGCTTTCTTT. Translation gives CASRLILRTGGHQNTEAFF.

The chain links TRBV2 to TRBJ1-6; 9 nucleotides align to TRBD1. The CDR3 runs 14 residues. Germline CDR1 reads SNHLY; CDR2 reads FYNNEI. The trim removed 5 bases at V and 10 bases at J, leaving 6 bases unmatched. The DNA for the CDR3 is TGTGCCAGCAGTTGGGACAGGGCTAAATCACCCCTCCACTTT. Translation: CASSWDRAKSPLHF.